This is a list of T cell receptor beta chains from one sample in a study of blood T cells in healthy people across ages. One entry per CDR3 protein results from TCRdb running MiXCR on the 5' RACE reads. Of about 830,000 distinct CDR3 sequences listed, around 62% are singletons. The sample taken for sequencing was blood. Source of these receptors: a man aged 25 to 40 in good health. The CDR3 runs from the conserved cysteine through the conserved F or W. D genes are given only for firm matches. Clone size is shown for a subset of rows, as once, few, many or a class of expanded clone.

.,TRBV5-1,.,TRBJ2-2,CAGSLSRTGELFF,TGCGCCGGCAGCTTGTCACGCACCGGGGAGCTGTTTTTT
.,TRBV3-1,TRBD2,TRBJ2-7,CASSQDFGSGAHYEQYF,TGTGCCAGCAGCCAAGATTTCGGTAGCGGGGCTCACTACGAGCAGTACTTC
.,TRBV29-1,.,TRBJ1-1,CSAGRGGRVSEAFF,TGCAGCGCCGGCCGGGGGGGAAGGGTGTCTGAAGCTTTCTTT
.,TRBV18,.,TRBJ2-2,CASSPDTGPGELFF,TGTGCCAGCTCACCCGATACAGGGCCCGGGGAGCTGTTTTTT
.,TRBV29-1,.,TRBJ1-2,CSVGVVSKTGYGYTF,TGCAGCGTTGGTGTCGTATCCAAGACCGGCTATGGCTACACCTTC
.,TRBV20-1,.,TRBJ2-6,CSASPGSITGANVLTF,TGCAGTGCTAGCCCCGGGAGTATCACTGGGGCCAACGTCCTGACTTTC
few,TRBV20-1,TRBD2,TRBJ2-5,CSAPTLAGMETQYF,TGCAGTGCCCCCACCCTAGCGGGGATGGAGACCCAGTACTTC
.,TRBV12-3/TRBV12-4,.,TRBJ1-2,CASSRRMRGYTF,TGTGCCAGCAGTCGAAGGATGCGTGGCTACACCTTC
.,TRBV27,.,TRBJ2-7,CASGSTAIAYEQYF,TGTGCCAGCGGGAGCACAGCAATCGCATACGAGCAGTACTTC
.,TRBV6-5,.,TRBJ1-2,CASSYNKAGTPYGYTF,TGTGCCAGCAGTTATAATAAGGCAGGGACACCTTATGGCTACACCTTC
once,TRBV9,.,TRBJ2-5,CASSGVTAYNEQYF,TGTGCCAGCAGCGGAGTGACAGCGTACAATGAGCAGTACTTC
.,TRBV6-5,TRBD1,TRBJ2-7,CASSTPGQGIYEQYF,TGTGCCAGCAGTACTCCGGGACAGGGAATCTACGAGCAGTACTTC
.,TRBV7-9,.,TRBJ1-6,CASSGTVGSPLHF,TGTGCCAGCAGCGGCACTGTGGGTTCACCCCTCCACTTT